This paragraph reports one T cell receptor (beta chain). Produced via immunoSEQ multiplex PCR; TCRdb's table is partial and in-frame only. The sample has about 80,000 clones, around 80% seen once. CDR1 is KGHSH and CDR2 is LQKENI in the germline V gene. This CDR3 has 15 amino acids. V lost 5 bases, J lost 9 bases, and 7 bases stayed unmatched. These data originate in a study of blood T cell repertoires in COVID-19. The chain joins TRBV18 to TRBJ1-6; 10 nucleotides line up with TRBD1. The TCR originated in a human donor in a cohort sampled during active COVID-19. Material for sequencing was peripheral blood. The DNA of the CDR3 is TGTGCCAGCTCAACCGGGACAGGGGCACTTTCACCCCTCCACTTT. Protein sequence: CASSTGTGALSPLHF. Complete variable domain (other parts from reference TRBV18 and TRBJ1-6): NAGVMQNPRHLVRRRGQEARLRCSPMKGHSHVYWYRQLPEEGLKFMVYLQKENIIDESGMPKERFSAEFPKEGPSILRIQQVVRGDSAAYFCASSTGTGALSPLHFGNGTRLTVT.